Each of the 30 T cell receptor beta chains below was sequenced from the same sample in a study of shared clonotypes between healthy human individuals. TCRdb's table, derived via immunoSEQ multiplex PCR, lists solely in-frame clones and lacks some. In the table there are approximately 980,000 clones, 70% to 85% of which are singletons. Sequences were obtained from memory CD4+ T cells sorted from blood. Subset given: CD45RA-negative fraction. The receptors shown here come from a young man in good health.

This clone was counted a single time. The J gene is TRBJ2-7, the V gene TRBV4-2, with D unresolved. This CDR3 is 15 amino acids long. Germline V gene data show CDR1 as LGHNA and CDR2 as YNFKEQ. The V end lost 2 bases, the J end lost 2 bases, and 13 bases lay between the germline ends. The CDR3: CASSQTMAPPYEQYF. The CDR3 region has the DNA TGTGCCAGCAGCCAAACGATGGCACCTCCCTACGAGCAGTACTTC.

The chain uses TRBV6-6 and TRBJ1-5, with D uncertain. This CDR3 contains 14 residues. Trimming stripped 5 bases from V and 5 bases from J, with 13 bases between. CDR1 is MNHNY, CDR2 SVGAGI, per germline (reference sequence). Here the CDR3 DNA reads TGTGCCAGCAGTGCCCGTTTCGGAGATCAGCCCCAGCATTTT. It is translated as CASSARFGDQPQHF.

The chain couples TRBV5-5 to TRBJ2-7, with 9 positions matching TRBD1. The CDR3 totals 13 residues. V was clipped by 3 bases and J by 6 bases; unmatched bases: 4. Per the germline V gene, CDR1 is SGHKS and CDR2 is YYEKEE (reference sequence). The CDR3: CASSWGQGGEQYF. The CDR3 coding sequence is TGTGCCAGCAGCTGGGGACAGGGAGGCGAGCAGTACTTC.

This clone was seen only a few times. The chain carries TRBV2 and TRBJ1-1; D gene unclear. The V end was cut by 3 bases, the J end by 4 bases, with 6 bases between. This CDR3 has 12 residues. Germline CDR1 SNHLY, CDR2 FYNNEI. The CDR3 here is CASSDRTTEAFF. CDR3 nucleotides: TGTGCCAGCAGTGACCGGACCACTGAAGCTTTCTTT.

This chain joins TRBV7-2 and TRBJ1-6; 8 positions agree with TRBD1. Germline-derived CDR1 and CDR2 are SGHTA and FQGNSA. With V trimmed by 2 bases and J by 7 bases, 4 bases remained unmatched. The CDR3 has 15 residues. CDR3 loop: CASSLSGTGNSPLHF. The DNA of the CDR3 is TGTGCCAGCAGCTTATCCGGGACAGGAAATTCACCCCTCCACTTT.

V gene TRBV5-1 combines with J gene TRBJ2-3, with D perhaps TRBD1 or TRBD2 (5 bases each). This CDR3 has 14 residues. Germline V gives CDR1 SGHRS, CDR2 YFSETQ. V lost 4 bases, J lost 5 bases, and 14 bases lay in between. The CDR3 coding sequence is TGCGCCAGCAGCGTGGGACCTGTAGAAGATACGCAGTATTTT. Its protein product is CASSVGPVEDTQYF.

Comments on this clone: This sequence may be a read error, since a much larger clone differs from it by one base. V is TRBV5-4 and J is TRBJ2-5, with 12 bases identical to TRBD2. The CDR3 runs 15 residues. CDR1 is SGHNT, CDR2 YYREEE, per germline (reference sequence). CDR3 DNA sequence: TGTACCAGCAGCCCCTCTAGCGGGGGGGGGAAGACCCAGTACTTC. This codes for CTSSPSSGGGKTQYF.

The rearrangement links TRBV2 to TRBJ1-2; D is ambiguous. The CDR3 has 13 residues. CDR1 and CDR2 (germline): SNHLY, FYNNEI. The V end lost 2 bases, the J end lost 0 bases, and 4 bases lay between the germline ends. The CDR3 protein is CASSERANYGYTF. CDR3 in DNA: TGTGCCAGCAGTGAACGCGCTAACTATGGCTACACCTTC. The full variable domain, rest sourced from reference TRBV2 and TRBJ1-2, is EPEVTQTPSHQVTQMGQEVILRCVPISNHLYFYWYRQILGQKVEFLVSFYNNEISEKSEIFDDQFSVERPDGSNFTLKIRSTKLEDSAMYFCASSERANYGYTFGSGTRLTVV.

This chain connects TRBV9 to TRBJ2-1; D call uncertain. Germline-derived CDR1 and CDR2 are SGDLS and YYNGEE. This CDR3 is 11 amino acids long. Trimming removed 4 bases at V and 7 bases at J, with 6 bases between. The CDR3 bases are TGTGCCAGCAGCTCTGCAAATGAGCAGTTCTTC. Its protein product is CASSSANEQFF.

This clone was seen more than once but under ten times. CDR3: CASSQDSMNTEAFF. The CDR3 nucleotides are TGTGCCAGCTCACAGGACAGCATGAACACTGAAGCTTTCTTT. V gene TRBV18 combines with J gene TRBJ1-1; TRBD1 is a possible D gene (6 bases). Germline loops: CDR1 KGHSH, CDR2 LQKENI. The CDR3 spans 14 residues. V lost 4 bases and J 0 bases, leaving 9 bases between the germline ends.

The rearrangement links TRBV4-3 to TRBJ1-4; 8 positions match TRBD1. Germline trimming cut 2 bases from V and 7 bases from J; bases unmatched to any gene: 9. The CDR3 has 16 amino acids. The V gene's germline CDR1 is LGHNA and CDR2 YSLEER. DNA for the CDR3: TGCGCCAGCAGCCAATCCTCCGGGACAGGCCCTGAAAAACTGTTTTTT. It yields the protein CASSQSSGTGPEKLFF.

The chain links TRBV7-2 to TRBJ2-7; 8 positions agree with TRBD2. The germline CDR1 and CDR2 sequences are SGHTA and FQGNSA. J lost 0 bases, V lost 5 bases, and 3 bases had no gene match. The CDR3 is 14 amino acids. The DNA for the CDR3 is TGTGCCAGCAGCCTACTAGCGGACTCCTACGAGCAGTACTTC. This translates into CASSLLADSYEQYF.

This chain uses TRBV9 with TRBJ1-6, with a possible D match to TRBD1 (5 bases). The CDR3 sequence is 16 residues long. V gave up 3 bases and J gave up 11 bases, with 21 bases separating them. Germline CDR1 and CDR2: SGDLS and YYNGEE. The DNA for the CDR3 is TGTGCCAGCAGCGCTACCCCTGCAGGGAAGGAAGCACCCCTCCACTTT. It yields the protein CASSATPAGKEAPLHF.

This chain uses TRBV14 with TRBJ1-2; the D is unclear. CDR1 and CDR2 (germline): SGHDN, FVKESK. V gave up 4 bases and J gave up 3 bases, with 15 bases separating them. The CDR3 sequence is 15 residues long. CDR3 protein: CASSPPAATDYGYTF. CDR3 sequence (DNA): TGTGCCAGCAGCCCTCCGGCAGCGACGGACTATGGCTACACCTTC.

V gene TRBV5-6 combines with J gene TRBJ2-2, with a weak D call TRBD2 (6 bases). Germline-derived CDR1 and CDR2 are SGHDT and YYEEEE. The CDR3 contains 15 residues. V was pared by 0 bases and J by 3 bases, with 9 bases between. CDR3 in DNA: TGTGCCAGCAGCTTGGACGGGAGATACACCGGGGAGCTGTTTTTT. Protein product: CASSLDGRYTGELFF.

The V gene is TRBV6-5, the J gene TRBJ2-7; possible D gene TRBD1, 6 bases. With 2 bases removed from V and 4 bases from J, the gap between germline ends came to 18 bases. CDR1 and CDR2 from the germline V gene are MNHEY and SVGAGI. The CDR3 is 16 residues long. The CDR3 region has the DNA TGTGCCAGCAGTTACGGTTTAGGGACAATAAGTTACGAGCAGTACTTC. This codes for CASSYGLGTISYEQYF.

The chain joins TRBV30 to TRBJ1-5; a possible D gene is TRBD1 (5 bases). The ends were cut back, 4 bases at V and 4 bases at J, with 14 bases in the middle. Germline V CDR1 and CDR2: GTSNPN, SVGIG (reference sequence). This CDR3 is built from 14 residues. The CDR3 sequence: CAWNSQGGNQPQHF. The CDR3 DNA is TGTGCCTGGAATTCCCAGGGAGGGAATCAGCCCCAGCATTTT.

The chain recombines TRBV7-9 with TRBJ1-6; weak D call: TRBD1 (5 bases). Trimming took 8 bases from V and 8 from J, leaving 19 bases between them. CDR3 size: 15 residues. CDR1 and CDR2 from the germline V gene are SEHNR and FQNEAQ (reference sequence). The CDR3 bases are TGTGCCAGCTCAAGTCGGAGGGACCGTTATTCACCCCTCCACTTT. Its translation is CASSSRRDRYSPLHF.

V usage is TRBV4-3 and J usage is TRBJ2-4, with unresolved D. Germline V gene lookup returns CDR1 LGHNA and CDR2 YSLEER. Trimming removed 0 bases from V and 5 bases from J, with 17 bases in between. This CDR3 is built from 17 residues. In DNA form, the CDR3 reads TGCGCCAGCAGCCAAGAAGGAACTAACACCGCTCAAAACATTCAGTACTTC. It translates to CASSQEGTNTAQNIQYF.

Only a few counts were recorded for this clone. The gene calls are TRBV5-1 and TRBJ1-3; D not resolved. The length of the CDR3 is 15 residues. The V gene's germline CDR1 is SGHRS and CDR2 YFSETQ. Trimming took off 5 bases at V and 0 bases at J, with 12 bases between the two ends. Here the CDR3 reads CASRNTEISGNTIYF. Here the CDR3 DNA reads TGCGCCAGCAGAAATACAGAGATCTCTGGAAACACCATATATTTT.

This rearrangement joins TRBV6-5 to TRBJ1-1, with D perhaps TRBD1 (6 bases). The CDR3 consists of 15 residues. The germline V gene encodes CDR1 MNHEY and CDR2 SVGAGI. Trimming left V 6 bases short and J 3 bases short, with 17 bases between. In DNA, the CDR3 is TGTGCCAGCAGAGCGACAGGCGGCGGGGACACTGAAGCTTTCTTT. Its protein is CASRATGGGDTEAFF.

This clone occurred a few times. This chain links TRBV6-1 with TRBJ1-4; TRBD1 matches at 7 bases. Losses at the gene ends were 7 bases for V and 8 bases for J; bases not matched to a gene: 7. The length of the CDR3 is 13 residues. The germline gives CDR1 MNHNS, CDR2 SASEGT. The chain's CDR3 is CASNPTGKEKLFF. The CDR3 nucleotides are TGTGCCAGCAACCCGACAGGGAAGGAAAAACTGTTTTTT.

The CDR3 spells CASSHLWGNGYTF. CDR3 DNA: TGCGCCAGCAGCCACCTATGGGGGAATGGCTACACCTTC. The chain carries TRBV4-1 and TRBJ1-2; perhaps TRBD1 as D (5 bases). V was trimmed by 3 bases and J by 6 bases, leaving 11 bases between them. The CDR3 consists of 13 residues. The V gene's germline CDR1 is MGHRA and CDR2 YSYEKL.

The chain is built from TRBV6-5 and TRBJ2-1, with 13 nucleotides matching TRBD2. The CDR3 totals 15 residues. Unmatched junction bases numbered 3, after V lost 6 bases and J lost 4 bases. Germline V gives CDR1 MNHEY, CDR2 SVGAGI. The CDR3 coding sequence is TGTGCCAGCAGGACGGGACTAGCGGGGTACAATGAGCAGTTCTTC. Protein: CASRTGLAGYNEQFF.

J is TRBJ2-2 and V is TRBV6-5; unclear D gene. The V gene lost 4 bases and the J gene lost 4 bases, with 13 bases spanning the gap. Germline V lookup: CDR1 MNHEY, CDR2 SVGAGI. The length of the CDR3 is 15 residues. Here the CDR3 reads CASSSPGYGTGELFF. The CDR3 DNA reads TGTGCCAGCAGTTCCCCCGGGTACGGCACCGGGGAGCTGTTTTTT.

In this sample, this clone turned up once. The chain joins TRBV28 to TRBJ2-2; 7 bases match TRBD2. This CDR3 comprises 14 residues. Germline V gives CDR1 MDHEN, CDR2 SYDVKM. Trimming cost V 6 bases and J 8 bases; bases outside gene matches: 9. CDR3 loop: CASSLSGASGELFF. The CDR3 DNA follows: TGTGCCAGCAGCCTCAGCGGGGCCTCAGGGGAGCTGTTTTTT.

The chain has TRBV29-1 and TRBJ1-2; 8 bases line up with TRBD1. Germline V gene lookup returns CDR1 SQVTM and CDR2 ANQGSEA. Losses at the gene ends were 6 bases for V and 7 bases for J; bases not matched to a gene: 7. This CDR3 has 12 amino acids. The CDR3 DNA is TGCAGCGTCGGGACAGGCAAGGGTGGCTACACCTTC. Translated, it gives CSVGTGKGGYTF. Supplemented by reference TRBV29-1 and TRBJ1-2, the full variable domain reads SAVISQKPSRDICQRGTSLTIQCQVDSQVTMMFWYRQQPGQSLTLIATANQGSEATYESGFVIDKFPISRPNLTFSTLTVSNMSPEDSSIYLCSVGTGKGGYTFGSGTRLTVV.

In regard to this clone: The same CDR3 can be traced to other DNA sequences in this sample. The V call is TRBV7-9, the J call TRBJ2-3, with 9 bases lining up with TRBD2. This CDR3 region has 13 residues. Germline assignment: CDR1 SEHNR and CDR2 FQNEAQ (reference sequence). The junction had 0 bases not matched to a gene; V was cut back by 3 bases and J by 5 bases. CDR3: CASSFSGGDTQYF. In DNA, the CDR3 is TGTGCCAGCAGCTTTAGCGGGGGAGATACGCAGTATTTT.

V and J are TRBV5-1 and TRBJ2-3, with D maybe TRBD1 (6 bases). Germline CDR1 is SGHRS and CDR2 is YFSETQ. Trimming took off 5 bases at V and 4 bases at J, with 8 bases between the two ends. The CDR3 contains 12 residues. The CDR3 sequence: CASRWGPDTQYF. CDR3 nucleotide sequence: TGCGCCAGCAGGTGGGGGCCAGATACGCAGTATTTT.

The table lists this clone with a few counts. The same CDR3 also results from other DNA sequences found in this sample. The CDR3 here is CASSQDGSSGANVLTF. CDR3 DNA: TGCGCCAGCAGCCAAGATGGGAGCTCTGGGGCCAACGTCCTGACTTTC. The chain links TRBV4-3 to TRBJ2-6; TRBD2 might be the D (5 bases). The V end was cut by 0 bases, the J end by 0 bases, with 6 bases between. CDR1 is LGHNA and CDR2 is YSLEER in the germline V gene. The CDR3 has 16 residues.